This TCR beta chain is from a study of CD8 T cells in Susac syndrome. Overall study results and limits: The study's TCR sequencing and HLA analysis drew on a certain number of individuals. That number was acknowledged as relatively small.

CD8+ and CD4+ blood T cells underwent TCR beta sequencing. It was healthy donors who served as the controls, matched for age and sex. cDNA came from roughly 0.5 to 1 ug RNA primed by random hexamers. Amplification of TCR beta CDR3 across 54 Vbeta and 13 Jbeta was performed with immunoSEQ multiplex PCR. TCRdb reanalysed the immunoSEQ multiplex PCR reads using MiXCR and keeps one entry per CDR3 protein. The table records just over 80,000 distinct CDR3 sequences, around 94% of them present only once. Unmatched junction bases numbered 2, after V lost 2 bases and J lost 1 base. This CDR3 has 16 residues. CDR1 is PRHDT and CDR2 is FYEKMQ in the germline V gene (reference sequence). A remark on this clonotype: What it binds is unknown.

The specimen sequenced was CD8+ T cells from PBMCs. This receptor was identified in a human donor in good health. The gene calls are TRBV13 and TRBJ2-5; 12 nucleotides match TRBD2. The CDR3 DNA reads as TGTGCCAGCAGCTTACGACTAGCGGGGGCCCAAGAGACCCAGTACTTC. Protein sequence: CASSLRLAGAQETQYF.